The rows below give T cell receptor beta chains drawn from one sample of a study of cytomegalovirus exposure and HLA in healthy donors. Assay used: immunoSEQ multiplex PCR; TCRdb lists only in-frame clones, some missing. The sample comprises 200,000 or so clones, roughly 82% of which are singletons, and more than 6.5% rests with the top ten. The sequenced sample was PBMCs. Receptors were obtained from a man aged 18 to 30 in good health and CMV-seropositive. Both conserved end residues are part of each CDR3. Fields, in order: clone size, V gene, J gene, D gene, CDR3 protein, CDR3 DNA. The D gene is left open where the match is weak. The listing skips clone size in some rows; elsewhere it reads once, few, many or a size class.

abundance: once; v_gene: TRBV9; j_gene: TRBJ2-7; d_gene: TRBD2; CDR3aa: CASSGTSGSYEQYF; CDR3nt: TGTGCCAGCAGCGGGACTAGCGGTTCCTACGAGCAGTACTTC
abundance: -; v_gene: TRBV19; j_gene: TRBJ2-1; d_gene: TRBD1; CDR3aa: CASSKGAYNEQFF; CDR3nt: TGTGCCAGTAGTAAGGGGGCATACAATGAGCAGTTCTTC
abundance: -; v_gene: TRBV29-1; j_gene: TRBJ1-4; d_gene: TRBD1; CDR3aa: CSANRGPEELFF; CDR3nt: TGCAGCGCTAACAGGGGGCCCGAAGAACTGTTTTTT
abundance: -; v_gene: TRBV4-3; j_gene: TRBJ1-1; d_gene: TRBD1; CDR3aa: CASSQADRGTTEAFF; CDR3nt: TGCGCCAGCAGCCAAGCCGACAGGGGGACCACTGAAGCTTTCTTT
abundance: -; v_gene: TRBV28; j_gene: TRBJ2-3; d_gene: TRBD1; CDR3aa: CAISGGRTDTQYF; CDR3nt: TGTGCCATTTCAGGGGGCCGCACAGATACGCAGTATTTT
abundance: -; v_gene: TRBV27; j_gene: TRBJ2-7; d_gene: -; CDR3aa: CASSKAGHSYEQYF; CDR3nt: TGTGCCAGCAGTAAAGCGGGCCACTCCTACGAGCAGTACTTC
abundance: -; v_gene: TRBV18; j_gene: TRBJ1-2; d_gene: TRBD1; CDR3aa: CASSQKTGVANYGYTF; CDR3nt: TGTGCCAGCTCACAAAAGACAGGGGTGGCTAACTATGGCTACACCTTC
abundance: -; v_gene: TRBV7-3; j_gene: TRBJ2-7; d_gene: TRBD1; CDR3aa: CASSLLGQGAYEQYF; CDR3nt: TGTGCCAGCAGCTTATTGGGACAGGGAGCCTACGAGCAGTACTTC
abundance: -; v_gene: TRBV28; j_gene: TRBJ1-4; d_gene: TRBD1; CDR3aa: CASRKQGTNEKLFF; CDR3nt: TGTGCCAGCAGGAAACAGGGGACTAATGAAAAACTGTTTTTT
abundance: -; v_gene: TRBV6-5; j_gene: TRBJ1-1; d_gene: -; CDR3aa: CASRPQGITNTEAFF; CDR3nt: TGTGCCAGCAGACCCCAGGGTATCACGAACACTGAAGCTTTCTTT
abundance: -; v_gene: TRBV5-1; j_gene: TRBJ2-1; d_gene: TRBD1; CDR3aa: CASSLSGTGPNEQFF; CDR3nt: TGCGCCAGCAGCTTATCTGGGACAGGCCCCAATGAGCAGTTCTTC
abundance: -; v_gene: TRBV5-1; j_gene: TRBJ2-3; d_gene: -; CDR3aa: CASSLGGTRLDTQYF; CDR3nt: TGCGCCAGCAGCTTGGGGGGGACAAGGTTGGATACGCAGTATTTT
abundance: -; v_gene: TRBV7-2; j_gene: TRBJ2-1; d_gene: TRBD2; CDR3aa: CASSWAGDGWGSYNEQFF; CDR3nt: TGTGCCAGCAGCTGGGCGGGGGACGGGTGGGGCTCCTACAATGAGCAGTTCTTC
abundance: -; v_gene: TRBV4-2; j_gene: TRBJ1-1; d_gene: -; CDR3aa: CASSHQEGPNTEAFF; CDR3nt: TGTGCCAGCAGCCACCAGGAGGGGCCAAACACTGAAGCTTTCTTT
abundance: -; v_gene: TRBV6-1; j_gene: TRBJ2-7; d_gene: TRBD2; CDR3aa: CASSEVLGLAGEKKQYF; CDR3nt: TGTGCCAGCAGTGAAGTTCTTGGGCTAGCGGGAGAAAAAAAGCAGTACTTC